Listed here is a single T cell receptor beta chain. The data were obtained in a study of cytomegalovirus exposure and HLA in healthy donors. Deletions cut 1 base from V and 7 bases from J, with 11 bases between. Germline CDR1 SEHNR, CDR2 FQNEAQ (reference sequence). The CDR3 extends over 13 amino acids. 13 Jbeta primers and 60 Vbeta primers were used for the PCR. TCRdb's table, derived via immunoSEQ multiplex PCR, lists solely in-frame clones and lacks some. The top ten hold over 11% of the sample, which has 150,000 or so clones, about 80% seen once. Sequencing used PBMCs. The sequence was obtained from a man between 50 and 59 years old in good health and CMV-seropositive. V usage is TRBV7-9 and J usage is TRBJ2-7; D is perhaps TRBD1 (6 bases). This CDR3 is CASSLDQGIEQYF. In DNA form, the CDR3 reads TGTGCCAGCAGCTTAGATCAGGGGATTGAGCAGTACTTC.